Listed here are 24 T cell receptor beta chains from one sample, sequenced in a study of T cells in Graves' hyperthyroidism and ophthalmopathy. What was amplified from RNA transcripts were TCR beta CDR3 regions. The HTBI primer set drove a first-round RT-PCR of the TCR CDR3. One entry per CDR3 protein, called by TCRdb with MiXCR from the multiplex PCR reads. The sample holds about 700,000 distinct CDR3 sequences, around 15% seen once. The sequencing input was blood. The receptor source for this set is a woman younger than 30 with Graves' hyperthyroidism.

V is TRBV6-5 and J is TRBJ2-7; 9 bases fit TRBD1. The ends lost 2 bases at V and 7 bases at J; junction bases unmatched: 6. CDR3 length: 14 amino acids. CDR1 and CDR2 (germline): MNHEY, SVGAGI. The CDR3 DNA follows: TGTGCCAGCAGTTACGAGGGACAGGGCCGAGAGCAGTACTTC. It is translated as CASSYEGQGREQYF.

This clonotype was seen repeatedly, ten times or more. V usage is TRBV30 and J usage is TRBJ2-7; TRBD1 is a possible D gene (6 bases). With 5 bases removed from V and 0 bases from J, the gap between germline ends came to 20 bases. This CDR3 comprises 16 residues. Germline lookup yields CDR1 GTSNPN and CDR2 SVGIG (reference sequence). The CDR3 loop reads CAWGFTGSRISYEQYF. CDR3 nucleotides: TGTGCCTGGGGCTTTACAGGGTCCCGGATCTCCTACGAGCAGTACTTC.

This clonotype was seen repeatedly, ten times or more. The chain uses TRBV20-1 and TRBJ2-3, with 11 bases identical to TRBD2. The germline V gene has CDR1 DFQATT and CDR2 SNEGSKA (reference sequence). This CDR3 comprises 15 residues. The CDR3 loop reads CSDLELAGAVYTQYF. The CDR3, as DNA: TGCAGCGACCTTGAACTAGCGGGAGCTGTGTATACGCAGTATTTT.

The count of this clonotype is one. This chain connects TRBV7-3 to TRBJ2-1, with D unclear. The CDR3 length is 23 residues. Germline loops: CDR1 SGHTA, CDR2 FQGTGA. V lost 2 bases, J lost 0 bases, and 32 bases lay in between. The chain's CDR3 is CASSLAPGRMLTGRPYSYNEQFF. CDR3 coding DNA: TGTGCCAGCAGCTTAGCGCCGGGCCGGATGCTAACTGGGCGGCCTTACTCCTACAATGAGCAGTTCTTC.

V and J are TRBV7-9 and TRBJ2-4; D might be TRBD1 or TRBD2, each matching 6 bases. Deletions cut 2 bases from V and 8 bases from J, with 16 bases between. Germline V gives CDR1 SEHNR, CDR2 FQNEAQ (reference sequence). CDR3 size: 15 residues. Here the CDR3 reads CASSLMGGETDIQYF. CDR3 nucleotide sequence: TGTGCCAGCAGCTTAATGGGGGGCGAAACGGACATTCAGTACTTC.

The V and J genes are TRBV7-9 and TRBJ2-3, with 7 nucleotides matching TRBD2. V shed 1 base and J 1 base; nucleotides not matched to a gene: 11. The CDR3 length is 18 residues. Germline V lookup: CDR1 SEHNR, CDR2 FQNEAQ (reference sequence). CDR3 sequence reads: CASSLGRTGLAGTDTQYF. CDR3 in DNA: TGTGCCAGCAGCTTAGGGAGGACGGGGCTAGCGGGCACAGATACGCAGTATTTT.

The CDR3 sequence: CASSYSGTGDWEVEKLFF. CDR3 in DNA: TGTGCCAGCAGTTACTCTGGGACAGGGGATTGGGAGGTTGAAAAACTGTTTTTT. J is TRBJ1-4 and V is TRBV6-6; 10 bases align to TRBD1. The CDR3 runs 18 residues. Looked up from germline, CDR1 is MNHNY and CDR2 is SVGAGI (reference sequence). Germline trimming cut 0 bases from V and 7 bases from J; bases unmatched to any gene: 11.

The table lists this clonotype with a count of one. The V gene is TRBV2, the J gene TRBJ1-2, with TRBD1 as a possible D gene (6 bases). Germline V gives CDR1 SNHLY, CDR2 FYNNEI. This CDR3 is 17 amino acids long. V lost 11 bases to trimming and J lost 0 bases, with 25 bases between them. CDR3 sequence (DNA): TGTGCCTCGCGGGTCCTCGGGGGCGCGGTAGCTAACTATGGCTACACCTTC. This sequence encodes CASRVLGGAVANYGYTF.

This clonotype appeared many times. The V gene is TRBV11-1, the J gene TRBJ2-7; D may be TRBD2 (6 bases). V lost 5 bases, J lost 0 bases, and 11 bases lay in between. The CDR3 has 14 amino acids. CDR1 and CDR2 from the germline V gene are SGHAT and FQDESV (reference sequence). CDR3 in amino acids: CASSLGLTSYEQYF. Here the CDR3 DNA reads TGTGCCAGCAGCCTGGGACTCACCTCCTACGAGCAGTACTTC.

In this sample, this clonotype turned up a few times. The chain combines TRBV7-8 with TRBJ2-6, with D uncertain. The CDR3 consists of 15 residues. The V gene's germline CDR1 is SGHVS and CDR2 FQNEAQ. Trimming removed 5 bases at V and 4 bases at J, with 12 bases between. The CDR3 DNA is TGTGCCAGCAGCCTCCCTAGGGTCGGGGCCAACGTCCTGACTTTC. Translating gives CASSLPRVGANVLTF.

The chain couples TRBV13 to TRBJ1-1; maybe TRBD1 (5 bases). The CDR3 sequence is 14 residues long. V shed 6 bases and J shed 2 bases, with 13 bases lying between them. Germline CDR1 reads PRHDT; CDR2 reads FYEKMQ (reference sequence). The chain's CDR3 is CASRSLDTNTEAFF. In nucleotides, the CDR3 is TGTGCCAGCAGATCCCTGGACACAAACACTGAAGCTTTCTTT.

This clonotype was picked up a small number of times. V and J are TRBV19 and TRBJ2-7; TRBD2 matches at 12 bases. The CDR3 is 15 amino acids. Germline-derived CDR1 and CDR2 are LNHDA and SQIVND (reference sequence). V lost 5 bases to trimming and J lost 4 bases; unmatched junction nucleotides: 6. CDR3 protein: CASSRTSGEQYEQYF. DNA of the CDR3: TGTGCCAGTAGTCGGACTAGCGGGGAGCAGTACGAGCAGTACTTC.

The rearrangement links TRBV10-1 to TRBJ1-3; weak D call: TRBD1 (5 bases). The germline V gene encodes CDR1 WNHNN and CDR2 SYGVQD (reference sequence). V lost 6 bases and J 2 bases, leaving 11 bases between the germline ends. This CDR3 has 14 amino acids. The CDR3, as DNA: TGCGCCAGCAGCGACCAGGGCACTGGAAACACCATATATTTT. Its translation: CASSDQGTGNTIYF.

To note about this clonotype: This may arise from a read error, as a much more abundant clone is one base away. This CDR3 reads CATSDLAPGNEQYF. The CDR3 DNA is TGTGCCACCAGTGATTTGGCCCCAGGGAATGAGCAGTACTTC. This chain links TRBV24-1 with TRBJ2-7; D is perhaps TRBD1 (5 bases). This CDR3 spans 14 amino acids. CDR1 KGHDR and CDR2 SFDVKD come from the germline V gene. The germline V and J ends were trimmed by 0 bases and 7 bases, with 12 bases remaining between them.

This clonotype was detected many times. This chain connects TRBV2 to TRBJ2-1, with D hard to call. The CDR3 is 15 residues long. In germline, CDR1 is SNHLY, CDR2 FYNNEI. Trimming took off 2 bases at V and 2 bases at J, with 10 bases between the two ends. CDR3 residues: CASSEIVPPYNEQFF. As DNA, the CDR3 is TGTGCCAGCAGTGAAATAGTTCCCCCCTACAATGAGCAGTTCTTC.

J is TRBJ1-5 and V is TRBV6-1, with a possible D match to TRBD1 (5 bases). V gave up 3 bases and J gave up 6 bases, with 15 bases separating them. The CDR3 covers 15 residues. Germline lookup yields CDR1 MNHNS and CDR2 SASEGT. The CDR3 loop reads CASSEVDRSGQPQHF. The CDR3 coding sequence is TGTGCCAGCAGTGAGGTAGACAGAAGTGGTCAGCCCCAGCATTTT.

The table lists this clonotype with a few counts. The V and J genes are TRBV28 and TRBJ1-1; D unclear. Trimming cost V 4 bases and J 9 bases, with 15 bases left between them. Germline CDR1 and CDR2: MDHEN and SYDVKM. The CDR3 is made up of 13 amino acids. CDR3 loop: CASSSPGAPKAFF. The CDR3 DNA reads TGTGCCAGCAGTTCTCCGGGAGCCCCGAAAGCTTTCTTT.

This clonotype was counted ten times or more. This sequence joins TRBV18 and TRBJ2-7; TRBD1 matches 8 bases. The germline gives CDR1 KGHSH, CDR2 LQKENI. With 5 bases clipped from V and 6 bases from J, the junction kept 3 bases outside the gene matches. This CDR3 has 12 amino acids. This CDR3 is CASSKDRAEQYF. CDR3 in DNA: TGTGCCAGCTCAAAGGACAGGGCCGAGCAGTACTTC.

This clonotype was recorded many times. The chain combines TRBV11-2 with TRBJ2-1; possibly TRBD1 for D (5 bases). Per the germline V gene, CDR1 is SGHAT and CDR2 is FQNNGV. CDR3 length equals 14 residues. Deletions cut 0 bases from V and 8 bases from J, with 11 bases between. CDR3 coding DNA: TGTGCCAGCAGCTTAGAAAGGGGTGGCGATGAGCAGTTCTTC. This sequence encodes CASSLERGGDEQFF.

This clonotype was found many times. The V and J genes are TRBV3-1 and TRBJ2-5; the match to TRBD2 covers 7 bases. Germline V gives CDR1 LGHDT, CDR2 YNNKEL (reference sequence). The CDR3 is made up of 13 amino acids. Germline trimming cut 4 bases from V and 5 bases from J; bases unmatched to any gene: 4. In DNA form, the CDR3 reads TGTGCCAGCAGCCGGACTAGTTCGGAGACCCAGTACTTC. Amino acids: CASSRTSSETQYF.

In this sample, this clonotype turned up many times. The chain is built from TRBV6-1 and TRBJ1-2; TRBD1 matches 12 bases. Germline CDR1 is MNHNS and CDR2 is SASEGT. The J segment lost 5 bases and the V segment lost 6 bases, leaving 7 bases of the junction unmatched. The CDR3 totals 15 residues. The DNA for the CDR3 is TGTGCCAGCAGCCTGGGACAGGGGGCTACTTATGGCTACACCTTC. Its protein product is CASSLGQGATYGYTF.

This clonotype was detected ten times or more. The chain is built from TRBV2 and TRBJ1-2; D uncertain. The CDR3 is made up of 12 amino acids. Germline V gene sequence: CDR1 SNHLY, CDR2 FYNNEI. Between the trimmed V and J ends, which lost 0 bases and 8 bases, there was a span of 7 bases. The DNA for the CDR3 is TGTGCCAGCAGTGAAGCGCTTGGGGGCTACACCTTC. As protein: CASSEALGGYTF.

This clonotype has a handful of counts. The V call is TRBV7-2, the J call TRBJ2-7; D is unresolved. The CDR3 length is 13 residues. CDR1 is SGHTA, CDR2 FQGNSA, per germline. The V gene lost 5 bases and the J gene lost 9 bases, with 17 bases spanning the gap. DNA of the CDR3: TGTGCCAGCAGCACCTTGACCCACTCGACGCAGTACTTC. Translating gives CASSTLTHSTQYF.

In its sample, this clonotype was seen a few times. This rearrangement joins TRBV7-3 to TRBJ2-2; D might be TRBD2 (5 bases). This CDR3 comprises 14 residues. Germline-derived CDR1 and CDR2 are SGHTA and FQGTGA. V dropped 5 bases and J dropped 1 base, with 8 bases sitting between them. The DNA of the CDR3 is TGTGCCAGCAGCCCGACTATGAACACCGGGGAGCTGTTTTTT. This codes for CASSPTMNTGELFF.